This T cell receptor beta chain stems from a study of T cell responses to AZD1222 COVID-19 vaccine. Study-level background: It was second doses at about 4 or about 12 weeks that were pooled.

Study results and limitations: CD4 TCRs linked to vaccination spanned spike, dominating at 160-218 and 743-854. Repertoires in all cases were sampled only once the peak T cell response had passed.

The CDR3 length is 12 residues. Germline CDR1 reads MNHEY; CDR2 reads SVGAGI. Data came from immunoSEQ multiplex PCR; TCRdb stores just in-frame clones and leaves some out. The sample includes roughly 120,000 clones, less than 90% of them seen just once. A remark on this clone: Its matching antigen is unknown. A junction boundary mismatches the germline segment, possibly from a read error.

The clonotype was recovered from an adult in good health. This chain connects TRBV6-5 to TRBJ1-1; a weak D match, TRBD1 (5 bases). This material consisted of peripheral blood, taken on day 0 of AZD1222 vaccination. The CDR3 is CAGRVDGTEAFF. As DNA, the CDR3 is TGTGCCGGCAGGGTAGATGGCACTGAAGCTTTCTTT.